This T cell receptor (beta chain) was retrieved from a study of identical twins. Whole-study results and caveats: Analyses based on zero insertions could be partly confounded by invariant MAIT and iNKT cells. In cord blood, abundant beta clonotypes had fewer insertions; memory showed no trend. For out-of-frame beta sequences, excess twin sharing was weaker.

This clonotype has just a few counts. What it binds is not known. CDR3 length equals 16 residues. Unmatched junction bases numbered 5, after V lost 6 bases and J lost 1 base. TCRdb independently ran MiXCR on the 5' RACE reads; one entry per CDR3 protein. The table includes about 890,000 distinct CDR3 sequences, over 9% detected once. These data were likewise used in another study, on yellow fever vaccine responses in identical twins. From that second work: Vaccine-induced T cell responses in twins were reportedly observed to appear partly convergent, partly personalized.

The gene calls are TRBV12-3 or TRBV12-4 and TRBJ2-5, with TRBD2 matching 13 bases. The sequence was collected from a woman between 18 and 29 years old in good health. Material: PBMCs. CDR3 loop: CASRLGLAGAQETQYF. The CDR3 region has the DNA TGTGCCAGCAGACTAGGACTAGCGGGGGCCCAAGAGACCCAGTACTTC.